This is a list of T cell receptor beta chains from one sample in a study of a mutant IDH1 vaccine in newly diagnosed glioma. Produced via immunoSEQ multiplex PCR; TCRdb's table is partial and in-frame only. The table lists some 30,000 clones, around 92% of them singletons. Antigens of these TCRs are unknown. This specimen was PBMCs, taken from a glioma patient whose treatment included an IDH1 peptide vaccine. These receptors were taken from a young man with glioma. Each CDR3 is given with its conserved first and last residue. Fields, in order: D gene, V gene, clone size, J gene, CDR3 protein, CDR3 DNA. A D gene is named only where the DNA matches it firmly. Clone size is given for some rows only: seen once, a few or many times, or a class if the clone is expanded.

d_call: -; v_call: TRBV5-6; clone_size: -; j_call: TRBJ1-4; cdr3_aa: CASSLVATNEKLFF; cdr3_nt: TGTGCCAGCAGCTTGGTTGCAACTAATGAAAAACTGTTTTTT
d_call: -; v_call: TRBV10-3; clone_size: -; j_call: TRBJ1-3; cdr3_aa: CAASSGNTIYF; cdr3_nt: TGTGCCGCCAGCTCTGGAAACACCATATATTTT
d_call: -; v_call: TRBV29-1; clone_size: -; j_call: TRBJ2-7; cdr3_aa: CSVEGGGGTYEQYF; cdr3_nt: TGCAGCGTTGAGGGGGGCGGCGGGACCTACGAGCAGTACTTC
d_call: -; v_call: TRBV30; clone_size: -; j_call: TRBJ2-7; cdr3_aa: CAWSGRTTYEQYF; cdr3_nt: TGTGCCTGGAGTGGAAGGACCACCTACGAGCAGTACTTC
d_call: TRBD1; v_call: TRBV5-1; clone_size: -; j_call: TRBJ2-3; cdr3_aa: CASSSLTGADTQYF; cdr3_nt: TGCGCCAGCAGCTCCCTAACAGGGGCAGATACGCAGTATTTT
d_call: -; v_call: TRBV4-3; clone_size: -; j_call: TRBJ1-3; cdr3_aa: CASSQDPANSGNTIYF; cdr3_nt: TGCGCCAGCAGCCAAGATCCAGCAAACTCTGGAAACACCATATATTTT
d_call: TRBD1; v_call: TRBV4-1; clone_size: once; j_call: TRBJ1-2; cdr3_aa: CASSTLTGVGGYTF; cdr3_nt: TGCGCCAGCAGCACCCTTACAGGGGTTGGAGGCTACACCTTC
d_call: -; v_call: TRBV27; clone_size: once; j_call: TRBJ1-1; cdr3_aa: CASSLSGIVNTEAFF; cdr3_nt: TGTGCCAGCAGTTTATCAGGGATTGTGAACACTGAAGCTTTCTTT
d_call: -; v_call: TRBV19; clone_size: -; j_call: TRBJ1-5; cdr3_aa: CASSISGNQPQHF; cdr3_nt: TGTGCCAGTAGTATATCGGGGAATCAGCCCCAGCATTTT
d_call: -; v_call: TRBV10-3; clone_size: -; j_call: TRBJ1-3; cdr3_aa: CAISAGRSLSGNTIYF; cdr3_nt: TGTGCCATCAGTGCCGGACGGAGTCTCTCTGGAAACACCATATATTTT
d_call: -; v_call: TRBV9; clone_size: -; j_call: TRBJ2-2; cdr3_aa: CASSVGGARTGELFF; cdr3_nt: TGTGCCAGCAGCGTAGGGGGGGCGCGCACCGGGGAGCTGTTTTTT
d_call: -; v_call: TRBV29-1; clone_size: -; j_call: TRBJ1-4; cdr3_aa: CSVVIGGKLFF; cdr3_nt: TGCAGCGTTGTTATAGGGGGGAAACTGTTTTTT
d_call: TRBD2; v_call: TRBV7-2; clone_size: -; j_call: TRBJ2-7; cdr3_aa: CASSLPGLAGGPYEQYF; cdr3_nt: TGTGCCAGCAGCTTGCCGGGACTAGCGGGAGGGCCGTACGAGCAGTACTTC
d_call: TRBD1; v_call: TRBV9; clone_size: -; j_call: TRBJ1-1; cdr3_aa: CASSTPRDRVWDTEAFF; cdr3_nt: TGTGCCAGCAGCACCCCCCGGGACAGGGTATGGGACACTGAAGCTTTCTTT
d_call: -; v_call: TRBV6-5; clone_size: few; j_call: TRBJ2-2; cdr3_aa: CASSPNWGTGELFF; cdr3_nt: TGTGCCAGCAGCCCCAACTGGGGCACCGGGGAGCTGTTTTTT
d_call: TRBD1; v_call: TRBV6-1; clone_size: -; j_call: TRBJ1-2; cdr3_aa: CASSRDREGNGYTF; cdr3_nt: TGTGCCAGCAGTCGGGACAGGGAAGGCAATGGCTACACCTTC
d_call: TRBD1; v_call: TRBV6-1; clone_size: -; j_call: TRBJ1-6; cdr3_aa: CASSAGTGLFLSSYNSPLHF; cdr3_nt: TGTGCCAGCAGTGCCGGGACAGGCCTATTCCTGAGCTCCTATAATTCACCCCTCCACTTT
d_call: -; v_call: TRBV5-4; clone_size: -; j_call: TRBJ2-2; cdr3_aa: CASSFRDTGELFF; cdr3_nt: TGTGCCAGCAGCTTTAGAGACACCGGGGAGCTGTTTTTT
d_call: -; v_call: TRBV19; clone_size: -; j_call: TRBJ1-1; cdr3_aa: CASSPGGANEAFF; cdr3_nt: TGTGCCAGTTCCCCCGGGGGGGCGAATGAAGCTTTCTTT
d_call: -; v_call: TRBV6-5; clone_size: -; j_call: TRBJ2-6; cdr3_aa: CASSYSWGTGANVLTF; cdr3_nt: TGTGCCAGCAGTTACTCGTGGGGGACTGGGGCCAACGTCCTGACTTTC
d_call: -; v_call: TRBV11-3; clone_size: -; j_call: TRBJ1-1; cdr3_aa: CASSLAGATEAFF; cdr3_nt: TGTGCCAGCAGCTTAGCAGGGGCTACTGAAGCTTTCTTT
d_call: -; v_call: TRBV30; clone_size: -; j_call: TRBJ2-2; cdr3_aa: CAGSPEAPGELFF; cdr3_nt: TGTGCCGGAAGCCCGGAGGCTCCCGGGGAGCTGTTTTTT
d_call: -; v_call: TRBV7-9; clone_size: -; j_call: TRBJ1-5; cdr3_aa: CASSLGGWESNQPQHF; cdr3_nt: TGTGCCAGCAGCTTGGGGGGGTGGGAGAGCAATCAGCCCCAGCATTTT
d_call: TRBD2; v_call: TRBV6-1; clone_size: -; j_call: TRBJ2-7; cdr3_aa: CASSEALAGAYEQYF; cdr3_nt: TGTGCCAGCAGTGAAGCGCTAGCGGGAGCCTACGAGCAGTACTTC
d_call: -; v_call: TRBV29-1; clone_size: -; j_call: TRBJ2-7; cdr3_aa: CSVEKSSYEQYF; cdr3_nt: TGCAGCGTTGAAAAGTCCTCCTACGAGCAGTACTTC
d_call: -; v_call: TRBV6-1; clone_size: -; j_call: TRBJ2-7; cdr3_aa: CASSEGGIGYEQYF; cdr3_nt: TGTGCCAGCAGTGAAGGCGGGATCGGTTACGAGCAGTACTTC
d_call: -; v_call: TRBV30; clone_size: -; j_call: TRBJ1-5; cdr3_aa: CAWSRGLRQPQHF; cdr3_nt: TGTGCCTGGAGCAGGGGCCTACGGCAGCCCCAGCATTTT
d_call: TRBD1; v_call: TRBV19; clone_size: -; j_call: TRBJ2-7; cdr3_aa: CASSRTGRYEQYF; cdr3_nt: TGTGCCAGTAGCCGGACAGGGAGATACGAGCAGTACTTC
d_call: -; v_call: TRBV7-4; clone_size: -; j_call: TRBJ2-4; cdr3_aa: CASRPIVRRYENIQYF; cdr3_nt: TGTGCCAGCAGACCAATTGTGCGGAGGTACGAAAACATTCAGTACTTC
d_call: -; v_call: TRBV21-1; clone_size: -; j_call: TRBJ1-2; cdr3_aa: CASGFRGSGGEGYTF; cdr3_nt: TGTGCCAGCGGGTTTAGGGGCAGTGGGGGAGAGGGCTACACCTTC
d_call: -; v_call: TRBV7-2; clone_size: -; j_call: TRBJ2-5; cdr3_aa: CASSQGLLIETQYF; cdr3_nt: TGTGCCAGCAGCCAAGGACTATTAATCGAGACCCAGTACTTC
d_call: -; v_call: TRBV29-1; clone_size: once; j_call: TRBJ2-5; cdr3_aa: CSVKQDLQETQYF; cdr3_nt: TGCAGCGTTAAACAGGATCTCCAAGAGACCCAGTACTTC
d_call: -; v_call: TRBV30; clone_size: once; j_call: TRBJ2-5; cdr3_aa: CAWSEGHGLETQYF; cdr3_nt: TGTGCCTGGAGTGAGGGACATGGTTTAGAGACCCAGTACTTC
d_call: TRBD1; v_call: TRBV30; clone_size: -; j_call: TRBJ1-2; cdr3_aa: CAWRGDSHLGGYTF; cdr3_nt: TGTGCCTGGAGGGGGGACAGTCACCTGGGGGGCTACACCTTC
d_call: TRBD2; v_call: TRBV7-8; clone_size: -; j_call: TRBJ2-1; cdr3_aa: CASSPKRGPSYNEQFF; cdr3_nt: TGTGCCAGCAGCCCGAAGCGGGGCCCTTCCTACAATGAGCAGTTCTTC
d_call: TRBD1; v_call: TRBV7-2; clone_size: once; j_call: TRBJ2-7; cdr3_aa: CASSSPGQGQNEQYF; cdr3_nt: TGTGCCAGCAGCTCGCCGGGACAGGGACAGAACGAGCAGTACTTC